The 3 T cell receptor beta chains in this list originate from one sample, sequenced in a study of T cells in Graves' hyperthyroidism and ophthalmopathy. Researchers amplified the TCR beta CDR3 regions from RNA transcripts. Initially, a first-round RT-PCR of the TCR CDR3 employed the HTBI primer set. TCRdb called the multiplex PCR reads again in MiXCR, with one record for every CDR3 protein. The sample records approximately 690,000 distinct CDR3 sequences, 20% being singletons. The source material was blood. The source of these receptors is a man under 40 with Graves' ophthalmopathy.

The table lists this clonotype with a few counts. The CDR3 loop is CASSSDRTAPYNEQFF. The CDR3 DNA sequence: TGTGCCAGCAGCTCCGATAGGACCGCCCCTTACAATGAGCAGTTCTTC. The chain recombines TRBV6-1 with TRBJ2-1, with unresolved D. Germline assignment: CDR1 MNHNS and CDR2 SASEGT. The CDR3 spans 16 residues. V dropped 6 bases and J dropped 4 bases, with 19 bases sitting between them.

This clonotype was counted many times. The chain combines TRBV28 with TRBJ1-5; no reliable D call. V shed 2 bases and J shed 1 base, with 6 bases lying between them. CDR3 size: 14 residues. CDR1 is MDHEN and CDR2 is SYDVKM in the germline V gene. The chain's CDR3 is CASSLRWSNQPQHF. The CDR3 nucleotides are TGTGCCAGCAGTTTAAGGTGGAGCAATCAGCCCCAGCATTTT.

Ten or more counts support this clonotype. The rearrangement links TRBV2 to TRBJ2-7; D is perhaps TRBD1 or TRBD2 (5 bases each). The length of the CDR3 is 13 residues. Trimming stripped 7 bases from V and 6 bases from J, with 16 bases between. The germline V gene has CDR1 SNHLY and CDR2 FYNNEI. The CDR3 DNA sequence: TGTGCCAGCATCGGGGAGAGGGGCGCCGAGCAGTACTTC. Protein: CASIGERGAEQYF.